This T cell receptor beta chain stems from a study of cytomegalovirus exposure and HLA in healthy donors. The CDR3 covers 15 residues. Germline CDR1 reads SGHVS; CDR2 reads FNYEAQ. V was clipped by 1 base and J by 4 bases, with 13 bases between them. This table comes from immunoSEQ multiplex PCR, and its TCRdb copy is limited to in-frame clones, with some not included. Among some 170,000 clones listed, 86% were seen once. The sequence was collected from a man younger than 40 in good health and CMV-seropositive. The source material was PBMCs. V and J are TRBV7-6 and TRBJ1-1, with TRBD1 as a possible D gene (5 bases). CDR3 amino acids: CASSLGARGSTEAFF. In nucleotides, the CDR3 is TGTGCCAGCAGCTTAGGGGCTAGGGGTAGCACTGAAGCTTTCTTT.